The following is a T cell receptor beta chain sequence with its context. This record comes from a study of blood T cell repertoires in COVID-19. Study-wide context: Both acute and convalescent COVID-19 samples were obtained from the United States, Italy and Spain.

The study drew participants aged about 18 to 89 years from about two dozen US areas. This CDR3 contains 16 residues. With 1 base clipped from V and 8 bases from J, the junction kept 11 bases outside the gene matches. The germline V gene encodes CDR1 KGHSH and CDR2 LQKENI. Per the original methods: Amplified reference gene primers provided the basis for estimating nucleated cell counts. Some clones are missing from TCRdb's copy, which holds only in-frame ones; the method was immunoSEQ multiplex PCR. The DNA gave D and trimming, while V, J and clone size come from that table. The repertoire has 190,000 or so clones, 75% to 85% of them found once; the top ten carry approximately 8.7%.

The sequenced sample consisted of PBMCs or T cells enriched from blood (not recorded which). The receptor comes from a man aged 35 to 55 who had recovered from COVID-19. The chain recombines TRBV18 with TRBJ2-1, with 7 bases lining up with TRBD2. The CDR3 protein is CASSPRDGRPEDEQFF. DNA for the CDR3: TGTGCCAGCTCACCACGGGACGGGAGGCCTGAAGATGAGCAGTTCTTC. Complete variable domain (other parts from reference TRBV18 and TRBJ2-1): NAGVMQNPRHLVRRRGQEARLRCSPMKGHSHVYWYRQLPEEGLKFMVYLQKENIIDESGMPKERFSAEFPKEGPSILRIQQVVRGDSAAYFCASSPRDGRPEDEQFFGPGTRLTVL.